This T cell receptor (beta chain) came from a study of response to subunit inactivated influenza vaccine. Study observations and caveats: After each seasonal influenza vaccination, few new T cells are recruited, the authors suggested.

TCRdb fed the RT-PCR reads into MiXCR, producing one record per CDR3 protein. The table lists around 790,000 distinct CDR3 sequences, over 20% of them singletons. About this clonotype: Its antigen is undetermined.

Trimming stripped 1 base from V and 7 bases from J, with 15 bases between. Germline values: CDR1 SGDLS, CDR2 YYNGEE. The CDR3 loop spans 15 amino acids. The material was PBMCs from blood, obtained 5 days after vaccination. This chain joins TRBV9 and TRBJ1-3, with D maybe TRBD1 (6 bases). This receptor was identified in a man in his forties or fifties who received an inactivated influenza vaccine. The CDR3 DNA sequence: TGTGCCAGCAGCGTATACGGGGGGCCCGAGAACACCATATATTTT. Its translation: CASSVYGGPENTIYF.